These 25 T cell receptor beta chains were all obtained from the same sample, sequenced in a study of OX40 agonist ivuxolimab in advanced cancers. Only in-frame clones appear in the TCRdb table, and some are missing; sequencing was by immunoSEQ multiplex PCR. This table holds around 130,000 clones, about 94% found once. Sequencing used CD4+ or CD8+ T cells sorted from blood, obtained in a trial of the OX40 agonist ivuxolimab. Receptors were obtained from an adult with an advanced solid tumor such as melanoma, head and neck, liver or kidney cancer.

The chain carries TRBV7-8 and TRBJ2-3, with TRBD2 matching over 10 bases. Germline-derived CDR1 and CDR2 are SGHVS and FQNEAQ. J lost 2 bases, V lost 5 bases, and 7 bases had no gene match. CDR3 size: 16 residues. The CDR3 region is CASSPRTSGVTDTQYF. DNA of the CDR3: TGTGCCAGCAGCCCACGGACTAGCGGAGTCACAGATACGCAGTATTTT. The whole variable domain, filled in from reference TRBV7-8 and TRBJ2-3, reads GAGVSQSPRYKVAKRGQDVALRCDPISGHVSLFWYQQALGQGPEFLTYFQNEAQLDKSGLPSDRFFAERPEGSVSTLKIQRTQQEDSAVYLCASSPRTSGVTDTQYFGPGTRLTVL.

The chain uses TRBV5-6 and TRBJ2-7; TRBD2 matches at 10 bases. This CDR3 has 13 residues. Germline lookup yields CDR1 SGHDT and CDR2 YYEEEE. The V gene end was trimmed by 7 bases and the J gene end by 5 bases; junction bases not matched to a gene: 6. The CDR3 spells CASGTGLANEQYF. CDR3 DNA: TGTGCCAGCGGAACGGGACTAGCGAACGAGCAGTACTTC.

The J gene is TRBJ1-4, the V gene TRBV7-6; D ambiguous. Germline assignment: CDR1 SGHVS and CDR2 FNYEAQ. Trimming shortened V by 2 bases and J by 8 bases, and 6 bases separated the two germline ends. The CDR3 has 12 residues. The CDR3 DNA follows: TGTGCCAGCAGCTTACCTCGCGAAAAACTGTTTTTT. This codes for CASSLPREKLFF. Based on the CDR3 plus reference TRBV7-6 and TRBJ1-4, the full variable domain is GAGVSQSPRYKVTKRGQDVALRCDPISGHVSLYWYRQALGQGPEFLTYFNYEAQQDKSGLPNDRFSAERPEGSISTLTIQRTEQRDSAMYRCASSLPREKLFFGSGTQLSVL.

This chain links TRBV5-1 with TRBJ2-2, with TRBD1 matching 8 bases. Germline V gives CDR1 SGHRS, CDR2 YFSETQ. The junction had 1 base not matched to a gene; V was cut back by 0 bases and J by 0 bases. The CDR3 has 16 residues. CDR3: CASSLVQGANTGELFF. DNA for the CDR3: TGCGCCAGCAGCTTGGTACAGGGGGCGAACACCGGGGAGCTGTTTTTT.

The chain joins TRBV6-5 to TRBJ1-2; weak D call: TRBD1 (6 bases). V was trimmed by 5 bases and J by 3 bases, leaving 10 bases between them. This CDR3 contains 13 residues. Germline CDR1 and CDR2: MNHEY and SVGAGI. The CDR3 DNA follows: TGTGCCAGCAGTGGACAGTTTTACTATGGCTACACCTTC. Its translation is CASSGQFYYGYTF.

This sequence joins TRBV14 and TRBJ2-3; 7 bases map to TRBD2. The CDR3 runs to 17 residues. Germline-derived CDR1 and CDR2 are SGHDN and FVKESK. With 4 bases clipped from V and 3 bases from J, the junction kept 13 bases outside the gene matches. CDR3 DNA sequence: TGTGCCAGCAGCCGTCTACTAGCGTCCCCACTGACAGATACGCAGTATTTT. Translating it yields CASSRLLASPLTDTQYF. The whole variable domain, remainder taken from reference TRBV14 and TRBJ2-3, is EAGVTQFPSHSVIEKGQTVTLRCDPISGHDNLYWYRRVMGKEIKFLLHFVKESKQDESGMPNNRFLAERTGGTYSTLKVQPAELEDSGVYFCASSRLLASPLTDTQYFGPGTRLTVL.

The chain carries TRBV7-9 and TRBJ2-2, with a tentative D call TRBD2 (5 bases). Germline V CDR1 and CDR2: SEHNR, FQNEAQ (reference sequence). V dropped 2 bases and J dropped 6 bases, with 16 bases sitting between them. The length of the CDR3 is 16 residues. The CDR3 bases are TGTGCCAGCAGCTTACCAGTCCCGGGGTGGGCCGGGGAGCTGTTTTTT. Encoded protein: CASSLPVPGWAGELFF.

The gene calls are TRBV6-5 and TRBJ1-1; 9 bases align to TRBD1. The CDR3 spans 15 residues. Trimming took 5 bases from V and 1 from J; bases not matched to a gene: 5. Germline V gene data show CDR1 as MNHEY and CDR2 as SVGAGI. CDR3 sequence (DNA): TGTGCCAGCAGTCAAGACAGGGGGACGAACACTGAAGCTTTCTTT. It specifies CASSQDRGTNTEAFF.

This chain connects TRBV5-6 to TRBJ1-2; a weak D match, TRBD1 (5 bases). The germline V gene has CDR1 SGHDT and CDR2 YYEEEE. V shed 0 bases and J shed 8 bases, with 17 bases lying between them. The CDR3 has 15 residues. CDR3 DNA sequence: TGTGCCAGCAGCTTGGGGGGGAAAAGAATCAGCGGCTACACCTTC. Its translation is CASSLGGKRISGYTF.

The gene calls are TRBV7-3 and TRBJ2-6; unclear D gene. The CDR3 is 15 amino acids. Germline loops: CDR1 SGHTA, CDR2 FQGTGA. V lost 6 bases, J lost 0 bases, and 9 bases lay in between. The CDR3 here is CASSSSSSGANVLTF. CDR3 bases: TGTGCCAGCAGTTCTTCCAGCTCTGGGGCCAACGTCCTGACTTTC.

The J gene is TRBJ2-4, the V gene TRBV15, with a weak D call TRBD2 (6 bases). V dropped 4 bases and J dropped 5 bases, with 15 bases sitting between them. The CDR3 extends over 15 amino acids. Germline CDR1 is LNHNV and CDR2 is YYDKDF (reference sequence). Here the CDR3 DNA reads TGTGCCACCAGCAACGGGGGATGGGAACAAAACATTCAGTACTTC. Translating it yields CATSNGGWEQNIQYF.

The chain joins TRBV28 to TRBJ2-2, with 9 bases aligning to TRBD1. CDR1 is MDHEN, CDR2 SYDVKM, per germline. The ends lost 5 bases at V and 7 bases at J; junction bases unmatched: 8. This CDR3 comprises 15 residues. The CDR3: CASSHGTGMDGELFF. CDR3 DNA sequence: TGTGCCAGCAGTCACGGGACAGGGATGGACGGGGAGCTGTTTTTT.

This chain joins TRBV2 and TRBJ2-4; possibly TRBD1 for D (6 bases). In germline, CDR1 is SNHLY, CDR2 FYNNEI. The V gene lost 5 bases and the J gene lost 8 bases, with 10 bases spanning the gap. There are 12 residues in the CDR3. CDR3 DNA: TGTGCCAGCAGTCAAAAGGGGGACATTCAGTACTTC. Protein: CASSQKGDIQYF.

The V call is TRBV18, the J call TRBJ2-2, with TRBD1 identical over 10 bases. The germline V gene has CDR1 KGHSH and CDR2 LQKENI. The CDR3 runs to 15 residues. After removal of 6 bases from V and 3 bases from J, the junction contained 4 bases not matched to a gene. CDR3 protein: CASSLDRGYTGELFF. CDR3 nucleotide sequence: TGTGCCAGCTCCCTGGACAGGGGGTACACCGGGGAGCTGTTTTTT.

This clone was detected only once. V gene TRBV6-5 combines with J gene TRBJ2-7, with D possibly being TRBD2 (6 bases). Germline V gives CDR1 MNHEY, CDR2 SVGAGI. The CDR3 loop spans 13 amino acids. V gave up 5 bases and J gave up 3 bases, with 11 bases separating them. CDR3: CASSGGVRYEQYF. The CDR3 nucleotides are TGTGCCAGCAGTGGCGGGGTTCGCTACGAGCAGTACTTC.

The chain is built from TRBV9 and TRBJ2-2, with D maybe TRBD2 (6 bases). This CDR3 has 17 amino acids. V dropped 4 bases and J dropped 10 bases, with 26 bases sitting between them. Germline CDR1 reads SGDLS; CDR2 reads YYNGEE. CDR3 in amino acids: CASSPGLGDSSTAELFF. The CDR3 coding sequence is TGTGCCAGCAGCCCAGGGTTGGGGGACTCGTCGACTGCGGAGCTGTTTTTT.

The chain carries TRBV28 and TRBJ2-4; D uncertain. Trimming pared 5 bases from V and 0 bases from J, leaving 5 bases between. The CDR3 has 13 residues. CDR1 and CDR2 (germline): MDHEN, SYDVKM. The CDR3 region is CASSNLAKNIQYF. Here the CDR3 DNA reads TGTGCCAGCAGTAACTTAGCCAAAAACATTCAGTACTTC.

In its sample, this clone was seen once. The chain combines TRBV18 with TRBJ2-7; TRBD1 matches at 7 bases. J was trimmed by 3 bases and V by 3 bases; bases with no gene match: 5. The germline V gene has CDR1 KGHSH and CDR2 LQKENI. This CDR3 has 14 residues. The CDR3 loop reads CASSPQGQIYEQYF. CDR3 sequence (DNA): TGTGCCAGCTCACCTCAGGGACAGATCTACGAGCAGTACTTC.

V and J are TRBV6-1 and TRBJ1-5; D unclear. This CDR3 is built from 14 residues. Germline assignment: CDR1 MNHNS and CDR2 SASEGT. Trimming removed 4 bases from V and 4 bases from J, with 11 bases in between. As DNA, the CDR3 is TGTGCCAGCAGTGCTCGTACGGGGAATCAGCCCCAGCATTTT. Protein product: CASSARTGNQPQHF.

CDR3 in DNA: TGTGCCAGCAGCCCCGGACAGGCCTTCTATGGCTACACCTTC. It codes for CASSPGQAFYGYTF. This chain joins TRBV7-9 and TRBJ1-2; 7 bases line up with TRBD1. V lost 5 bases and J lost 4; bases outside the gene matches: 7. In germline, CDR1 is SEHNR, CDR2 FQNEAQ (reference sequence). This CDR3 has 14 amino acids.

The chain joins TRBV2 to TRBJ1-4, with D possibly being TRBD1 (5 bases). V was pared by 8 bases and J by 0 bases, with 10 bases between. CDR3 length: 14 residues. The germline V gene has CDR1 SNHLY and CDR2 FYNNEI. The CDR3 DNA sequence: TGTGCCAGCTCCCGGGGGGCAACTAATGAAAAACTGTTTTTT. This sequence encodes CASSRGATNEKLFF.

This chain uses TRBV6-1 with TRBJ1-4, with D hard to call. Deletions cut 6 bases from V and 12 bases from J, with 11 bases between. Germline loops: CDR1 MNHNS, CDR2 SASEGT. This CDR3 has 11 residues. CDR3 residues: CASRGLRELFF. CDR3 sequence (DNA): TGTGCCAGCAGAGGGTTGAGGGAACTGTTTTTT.

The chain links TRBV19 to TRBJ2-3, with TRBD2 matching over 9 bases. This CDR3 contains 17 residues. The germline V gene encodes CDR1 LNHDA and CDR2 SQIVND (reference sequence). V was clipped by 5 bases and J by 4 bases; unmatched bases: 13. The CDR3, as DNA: TGTGCCAGTAGTCTTCAACTTAGCGGGAGTGGAGCAGATACGCAGTATTTT. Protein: CASSLQLSGSGADTQYF.

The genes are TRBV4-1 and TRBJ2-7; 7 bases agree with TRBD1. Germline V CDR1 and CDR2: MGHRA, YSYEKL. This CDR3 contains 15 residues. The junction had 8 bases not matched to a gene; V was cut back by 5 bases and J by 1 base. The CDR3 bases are TGCGCCAGCAGCACCCGACAGGGAGAGTCCTACGAGCAGTACTTC. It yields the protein CASSTRQGESYEQYF.

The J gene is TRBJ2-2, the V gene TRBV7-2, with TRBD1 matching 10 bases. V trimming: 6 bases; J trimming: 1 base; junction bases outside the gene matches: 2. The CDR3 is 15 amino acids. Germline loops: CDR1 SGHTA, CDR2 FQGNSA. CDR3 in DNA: TGTGCCAGCAGGCGGGACAGGGGGAACACCGGGGAGCTGTTTTTT. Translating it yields CASRRDRGNTGELFF.